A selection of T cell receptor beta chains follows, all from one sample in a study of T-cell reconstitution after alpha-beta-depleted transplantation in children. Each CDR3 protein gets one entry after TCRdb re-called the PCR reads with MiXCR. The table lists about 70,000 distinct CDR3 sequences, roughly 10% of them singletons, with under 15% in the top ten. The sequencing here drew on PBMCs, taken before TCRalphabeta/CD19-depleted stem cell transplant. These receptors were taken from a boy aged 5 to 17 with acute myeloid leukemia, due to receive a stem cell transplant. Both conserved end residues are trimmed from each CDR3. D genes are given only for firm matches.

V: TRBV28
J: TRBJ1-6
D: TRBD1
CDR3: ASIFTGTAFSPLH

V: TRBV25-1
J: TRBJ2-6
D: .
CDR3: ASSESPAQGSGANVLT

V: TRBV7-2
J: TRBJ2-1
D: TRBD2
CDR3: ASSLRAQTSEFYNEQF

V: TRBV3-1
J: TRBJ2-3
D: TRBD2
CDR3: ASSQEVAGSGADTQY

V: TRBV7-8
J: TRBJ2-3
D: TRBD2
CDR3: ASSFPLAGLTDTQY

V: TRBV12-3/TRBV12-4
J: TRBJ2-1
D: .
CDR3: ASSYPLTGYNEQF

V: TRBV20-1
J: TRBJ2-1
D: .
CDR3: SVKRPRNLYNEQF

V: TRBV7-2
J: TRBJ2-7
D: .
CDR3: ASSLAFDSIEQY

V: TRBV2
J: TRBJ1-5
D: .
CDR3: ASRSWGNRAGQPQH

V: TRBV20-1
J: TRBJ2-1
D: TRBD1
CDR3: SVDETGGRGNEQF

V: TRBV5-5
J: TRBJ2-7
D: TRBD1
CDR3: ASSPTPGQGSEQY

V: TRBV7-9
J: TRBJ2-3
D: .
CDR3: ASSLGVYSDTQY

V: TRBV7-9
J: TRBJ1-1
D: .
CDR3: ASSLDRLGDTIGVSTEAF

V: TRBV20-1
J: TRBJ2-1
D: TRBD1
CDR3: SAPWDRHYNEQF